This TCR beta chain was identified during a study of cytomegalovirus exposure and HLA in healthy donors. As to this clone: Germline and junction disagree at one end, which may indicate a read error.

All the people who gave samples were healthy bone marrow donors. Germline V gives CDR1 SSHAT, CDR2 FNYEAQ (reference sequence). The CDR3 covers 16 residues. This PCR relied on a set of 60 Vbeta primers and 13 Jbeta primers. Produced via immunoSEQ multiplex PCR; TCRdb's table is partial and in-frame only. The repertoire holds 60,000 to 75,000 clones, with about two thirds as singletons. The sequenced material came from PBMCs. The chain uses TRBV7-7 and TRBJ2-1; 8 positions match TRBD1. The source of this sequence is a middle-aged woman in good health and CMV-seropositive. The CDR3 loop is CASSPRWTGTDNEQFF. CDR3 DNA: TGTGCTAGCAGCCCCCGCTGGACAGGGACAGACAATGAGCAGTTCTTC.